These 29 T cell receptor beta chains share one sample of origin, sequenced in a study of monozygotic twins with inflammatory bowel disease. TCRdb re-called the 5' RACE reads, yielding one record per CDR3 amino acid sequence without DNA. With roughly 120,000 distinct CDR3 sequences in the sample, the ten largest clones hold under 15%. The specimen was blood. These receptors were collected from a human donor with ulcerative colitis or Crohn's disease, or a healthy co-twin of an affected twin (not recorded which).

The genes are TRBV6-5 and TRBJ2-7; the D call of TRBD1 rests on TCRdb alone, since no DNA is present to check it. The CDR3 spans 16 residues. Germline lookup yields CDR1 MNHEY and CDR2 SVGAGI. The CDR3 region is CASSYRDRGGDYEQYF.

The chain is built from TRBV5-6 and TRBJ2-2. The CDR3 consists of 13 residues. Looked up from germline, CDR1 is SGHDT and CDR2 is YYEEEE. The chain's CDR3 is CASSGQITGELFF.

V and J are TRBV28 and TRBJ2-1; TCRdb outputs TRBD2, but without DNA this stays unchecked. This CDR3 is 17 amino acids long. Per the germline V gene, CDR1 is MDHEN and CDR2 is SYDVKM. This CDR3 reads CASSPGLASLMWNEQFF.

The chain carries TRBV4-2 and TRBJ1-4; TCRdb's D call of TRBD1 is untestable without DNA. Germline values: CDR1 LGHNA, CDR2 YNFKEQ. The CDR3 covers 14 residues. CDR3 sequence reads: CASSPGTGPKKLFF.

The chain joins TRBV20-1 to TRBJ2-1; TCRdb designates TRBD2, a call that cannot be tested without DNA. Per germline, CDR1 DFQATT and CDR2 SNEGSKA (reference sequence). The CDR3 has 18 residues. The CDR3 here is CSARDVGGRTSSYNEQFF.

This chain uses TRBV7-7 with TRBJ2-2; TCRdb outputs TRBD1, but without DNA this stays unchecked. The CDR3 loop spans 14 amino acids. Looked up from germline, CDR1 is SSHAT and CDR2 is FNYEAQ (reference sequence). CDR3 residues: CASRIAGDTGELFF.

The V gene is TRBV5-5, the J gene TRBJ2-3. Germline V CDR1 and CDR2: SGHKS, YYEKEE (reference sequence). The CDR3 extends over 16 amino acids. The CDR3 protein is CATAGGLAASTDTQYF.

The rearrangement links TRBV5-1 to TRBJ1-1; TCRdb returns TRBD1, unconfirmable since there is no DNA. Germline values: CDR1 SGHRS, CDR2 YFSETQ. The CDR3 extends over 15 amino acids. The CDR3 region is CASSDQGQANTEAFF.

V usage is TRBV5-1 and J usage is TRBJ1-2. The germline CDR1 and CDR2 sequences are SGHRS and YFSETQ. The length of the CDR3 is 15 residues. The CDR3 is CASSSRVATADGYTF.

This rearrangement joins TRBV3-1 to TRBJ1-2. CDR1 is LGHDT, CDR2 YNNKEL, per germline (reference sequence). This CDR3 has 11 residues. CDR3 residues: CASSLSLSYTF.

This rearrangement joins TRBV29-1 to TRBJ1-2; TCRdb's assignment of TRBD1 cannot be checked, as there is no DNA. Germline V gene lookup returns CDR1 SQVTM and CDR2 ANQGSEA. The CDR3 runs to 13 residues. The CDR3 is CSVATGDAYGYTF. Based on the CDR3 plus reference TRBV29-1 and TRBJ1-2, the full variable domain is SAVISQKPSRDICQRGTSLTIQCQVDSQVTMMFWYRQQPGQSLTLIATANQGSEATYESGFVIDKFPISRPNLTFSTLTVSNMSPEDSSIYLCSVATGDAYGYTFGSGTRLTVV.

This CDR3 reads CASSALDRGQEKLFF. V is TRBV12-3 or TRBV12-4 and J is TRBJ1-4; checking the TCRdb D call of TRBD1 is not possible without DNA. This CDR3 has 15 amino acids.

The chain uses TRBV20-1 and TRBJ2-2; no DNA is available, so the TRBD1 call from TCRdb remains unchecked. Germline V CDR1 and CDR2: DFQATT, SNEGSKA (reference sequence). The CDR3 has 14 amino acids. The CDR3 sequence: CSAIDSTHTGELFF.

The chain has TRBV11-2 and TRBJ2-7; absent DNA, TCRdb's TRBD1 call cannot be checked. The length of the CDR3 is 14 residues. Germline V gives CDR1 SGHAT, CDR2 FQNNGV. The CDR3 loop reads CASSFRDRDYEQYF.

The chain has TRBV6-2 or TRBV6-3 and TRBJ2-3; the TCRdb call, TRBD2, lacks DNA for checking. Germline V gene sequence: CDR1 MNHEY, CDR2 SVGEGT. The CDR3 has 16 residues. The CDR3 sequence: CASRGTSGKSTDTQYF.

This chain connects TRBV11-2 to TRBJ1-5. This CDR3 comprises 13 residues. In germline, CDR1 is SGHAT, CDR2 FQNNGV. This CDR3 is CASSLGIYQPQHF.

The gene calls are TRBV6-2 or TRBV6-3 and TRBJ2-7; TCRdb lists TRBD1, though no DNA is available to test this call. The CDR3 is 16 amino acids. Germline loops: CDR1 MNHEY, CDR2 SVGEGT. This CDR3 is CASSSGTGRLLDEQYF.

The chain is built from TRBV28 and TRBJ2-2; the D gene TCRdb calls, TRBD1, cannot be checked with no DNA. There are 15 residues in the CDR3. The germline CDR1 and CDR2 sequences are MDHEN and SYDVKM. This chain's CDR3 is CASSPGGGNTGELFF.

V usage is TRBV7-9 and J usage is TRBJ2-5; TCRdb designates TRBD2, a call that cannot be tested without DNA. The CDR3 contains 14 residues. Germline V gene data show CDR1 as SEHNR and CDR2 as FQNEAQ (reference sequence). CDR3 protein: CASSPSGFWETQYF.

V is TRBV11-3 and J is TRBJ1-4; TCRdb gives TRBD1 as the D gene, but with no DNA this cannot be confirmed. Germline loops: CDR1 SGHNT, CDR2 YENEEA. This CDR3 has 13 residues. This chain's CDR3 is CASSPGGNEKLFF.

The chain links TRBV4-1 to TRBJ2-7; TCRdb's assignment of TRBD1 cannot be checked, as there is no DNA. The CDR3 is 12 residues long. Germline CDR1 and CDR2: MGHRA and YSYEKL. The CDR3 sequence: CASSPAGDEQYF.

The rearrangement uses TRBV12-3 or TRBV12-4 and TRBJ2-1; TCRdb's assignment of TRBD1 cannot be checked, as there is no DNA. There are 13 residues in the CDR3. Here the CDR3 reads CASSPGRGNEQFF.

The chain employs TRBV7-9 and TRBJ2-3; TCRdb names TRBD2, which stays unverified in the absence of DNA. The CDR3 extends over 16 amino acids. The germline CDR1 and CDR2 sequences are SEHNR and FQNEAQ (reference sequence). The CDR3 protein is CASRPGLADLTDTQYF.

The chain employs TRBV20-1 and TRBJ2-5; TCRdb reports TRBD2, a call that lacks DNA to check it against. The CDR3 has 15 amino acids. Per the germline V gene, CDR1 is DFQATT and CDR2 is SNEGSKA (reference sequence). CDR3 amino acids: CSARDASGVGETQYF.

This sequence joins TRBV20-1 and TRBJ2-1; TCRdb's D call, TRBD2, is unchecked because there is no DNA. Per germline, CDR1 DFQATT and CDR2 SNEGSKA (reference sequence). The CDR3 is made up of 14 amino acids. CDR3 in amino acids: CSASSDSSYNEQFF.

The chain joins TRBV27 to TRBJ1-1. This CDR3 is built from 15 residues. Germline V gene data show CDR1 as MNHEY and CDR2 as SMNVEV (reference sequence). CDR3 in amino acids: CASSARWSGNTEAFF.

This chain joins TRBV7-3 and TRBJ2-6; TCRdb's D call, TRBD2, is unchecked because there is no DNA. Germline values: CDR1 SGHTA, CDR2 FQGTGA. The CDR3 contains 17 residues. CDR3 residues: CASSRTSGSSGANVLTF.

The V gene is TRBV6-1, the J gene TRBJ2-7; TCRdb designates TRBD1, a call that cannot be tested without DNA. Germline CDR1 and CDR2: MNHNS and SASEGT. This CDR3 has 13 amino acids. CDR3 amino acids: CASSLYRGREQYF.

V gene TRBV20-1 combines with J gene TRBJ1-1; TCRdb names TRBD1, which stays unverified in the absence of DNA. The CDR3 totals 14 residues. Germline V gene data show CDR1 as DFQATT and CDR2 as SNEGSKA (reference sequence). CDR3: CSASSRTGRTEAFF.